The 21 T cell receptor beta chains presented below share a single source sample, sequenced in a study of blood T cell repertoires in COVID-19. TCRdb's copy holds only in-frame clones and misses some; the assay was immunoSEQ multiplex PCR. The table has hundreds of thousands of clones, 80% to 90% seen once; the top ten hold 1.3% to 1.5%. Sample: peripheral blood. These receptors were obtained from an elderly man with acute or convalescent COVID-19.

The chain combines TRBV6-2 or TRBV6-3 with TRBJ2-7, with TRBD1 matching 9 bases. The J segment lost 3 bases and the V segment lost 4 bases, leaving 7 bases of the junction unmatched. Looked up from germline, CDR1 is MNHEY and CDR2 is SVGEGT. This CDR3 is built from 15 residues. CDR3 in amino acids: CASSSRTGASYEQYF. The CDR3 region has the DNA TGTGCCAGCAGTTCACGGACAGGGGCGAGCTACGAGCAGTACTTC.

The gene calls are TRBV9 and TRBJ2-2, with D tentatively TRBD1 (6 bases). Looked up from germline, CDR1 is SGDLS and CDR2 is YYNGEE. The CDR3 length is 14 residues. Trimming shortened V by 5 bases and J by 3 bases, and 11 bases separated the two germline ends. The CDR3 DNA sequence: TGTGCCAGCAGACAGGGAAGAGACACCGGGGAGCTGTTTTTT. Translation gives CASRQGRDTGELFF. Full variable domain (missing parts from reference TRBV9 and TRBJ2-2): DSGVTQTPKHLITATGQRVTLRCSPRSGDLSVYWYQQSLDQGLQFLIQYYNGEERAKGNILERFSAQQFPDLHSELNLSSLELGDSALYFCASRQGRDTGELFFGEGSRLTVL.

The V and J genes are TRBV9 and TRBJ1-3, with a possible D match to TRBD1 (5 bases). The CDR3 extends over 15 amino acids. Per the germline V gene, CDR1 is SGDLS and CDR2 is YYNGEE. V lost 4 bases to trimming and J lost 0 bases, with 11 bases between them. The CDR3 bases are TGTGCCAGCAGCCCACGGGACTACTCTGGAAACACCATATATTTT. This sequence encodes CASSPRDYSGNTIYF.

J is TRBJ2-3 and V is TRBV6-4; tentatively, D is TRBD1 (6 bases). Germline CDR1 reads MRHNA; CDR2 reads SNTAGT. The CDR3 runs 13 residues. Trimming pared 4 bases from V and 3 bases from J, leaving 8 bases between. The CDR3 DNA follows: TGTGCCAGCAGTGCAGGGGAGACAGATACGCAGTATTTT. Translated: CASSAGETDTQYF.

The chain joins TRBV11-2 to TRBJ2-7; no reliable D call. Trimming left V 5 bases short and J 9 bases short, with 20 bases between. CDR1 and CDR2 (germline): SGHAT, FQNNGV. The length of the CDR3 is 14 residues. This CDR3 reads CASSPHPAPGGQYF. In nucleotides, the CDR3 is TGTGCCAGCAGCCCTCACCCTGCCCCGGGTGGGCAGTACTTC.

The CDR3 loop reads CSVAPSGSRNEQFF. CDR3 DNA sequence: TGCAGCGTTGCCCCTAGCGGGAGTCGTAATGAGCAGTTCTTC. This chain connects TRBV29-1 to TRBJ2-1; 10 bases are shared with TRBD2. Germline V gene lookup returns CDR1 SQVTM and CDR2 ANQGSEA. The CDR3 contains 14 residues. V gave up 4 bases and J gave up 7 bases; unmatched junction bases: 7.

V usage is TRBV11-1 and J usage is TRBJ1-2; TRBD1 matches at 8 bases. Germline values: CDR1 SGHAT, CDR2 FQDESV (reference sequence). The CDR3 is 14 amino acids. Unmatched junction bases numbered 6, after V lost 5 bases and J lost 4 bases. In DNA, the CDR3 is TGTGCCAGCAGCACGCTTGGACAGGGCTATGGCTACACCTTC. It encodes CASSTLGQGYGYTF.

This rearrangement joins TRBV11-3 to TRBJ2-5; D unresolved. This CDR3 contains 14 residues. Trimming left V 5 bases short and J 1 base short, with 11 bases between. The germline V gene has CDR1 SGHNT and CDR2 YENEEA. CDR3 in amino acids: CASSLGGTQETQYF. The CDR3, as DNA: TGTGCCAGCAGCCTAGGCGGCACCCAAGAGACCCAGTACTTC.

This chain links TRBV5-1 with TRBJ2-7; TRBD2 matches 7 bases. The ends lost 4 bases at V and 0 bases at J; junction bases unmatched: 7. This CDR3 region has 15 residues. Germline CDR1 SGHRS, CDR2 YFSETQ. CDR3 region: CASSDRERGSYEQYF. The CDR3 DNA is TGCGCCAGCAGCGATCGTGAGCGGGGCTCCTACGAGCAGTACTTC.

The gene calls are TRBV29-1 and TRBJ2-5; TRBD2 is a possible D gene (6 bases). This CDR3 comprises 13 residues. Between the trimmed V and J ends, which lost 7 bases and 1 base, there was a span of 13 bases. Germline V gene lookup returns CDR1 SQVTM and CDR2 ANQGSEA. The CDR3 spells CSAQFGGQETQYF. The CDR3, as DNA: TGCAGCGCCCAGTTCGGGGGCCAAGAGACCCAGTACTTC.

The chain is built from TRBV19 and TRBJ2-5; 9 bases fit TRBD1. CDR1 is LNHDA and CDR2 is SQIVND in the germline V gene (reference sequence). J lost 5 bases, V lost 0 bases, and 4 bases had no gene match. CDR3 length: 15 amino acids. This CDR3 is CASSIEGQGHETQYF. The CDR3 DNA sequence: TGTGCCAGTAGTATAGAGGGACAGGGTCACGAGACCCAGTACTTC.

The chain carries TRBV3-1 (or the pseudogene TRBV3-2) and TRBJ2-7; D is perhaps TRBD2 (5 bases). V lost 3 bases and J lost 5, with 14 bases in between. There are 14 residues in the CDR3. Germline CDR1 is LGHDT and CDR2 is YNNKEL (reference sequence). This CDR3 reads CASSQGAARDEQYF. In DNA form, the CDR3 reads TGTGCCAGCAGCCAGGGAGCGGCGCGGGACGAGCAGTACTTC.

The chain links TRBV25-1 to TRBJ2-7; perhaps TRBD2 as D (7 bases). Germline-derived CDR1 and CDR2 are MGHDK and SYGVNS. This CDR3 contains 14 residues. Deletions cut 5 bases from V and 7 bases from J, with 18 bases between. This CDR3 is CASSRGGSFLEQYF. The CDR3 region has the DNA TGTGCCAGCAGTAGGGGGGGATCCTTCTTAGAGCAGTACTTC.

The chain has TRBV28 and TRBJ1-5; no reliable D call. Trimming shortened V by 6 bases and J by 0 bases, and 6 bases separated the two germline ends. There are 13 residues in the CDR3. Per germline, CDR1 MDHEN and CDR2 SYDVKM. CDR3 sequence (DNA): TGTGCCAGCAGACAACCTAGCAATCAGCCCCAGCATTTT. Its protein is CASRQPSNQPQHF. Filled out from reference TRBV28 and TRBJ1-5, the complete variable domain reads DVKVTQSSRYLVKRTGEKVFLECVQDMDHENMFWYRQDPGLGLRLIYFSYDVKMKEKGDIPEGYSVSREKKERFSLILESASTNQTSMYLCASRQPSNQPQHFGDGTRLSIL.

The gene calls are TRBV6-2 or TRBV6-3 and TRBJ2-1; 9 bases are a match to TRBD2. The CDR3 is 16 amino acids. The V gene's germline CDR1 is MNHEY and CDR2 SVGEGT. J lost 7 bases, V lost 0 bases, and 7 bases had no gene match. The CDR3 loop reads CASSYSGLAFLNEQFF. The CDR3 coding sequence is TGTGCCAGCAGTTACTCCGGACTAGCGTTTCTGAATGAGCAGTTCTTC.

The J gene is TRBJ2-5, the V gene TRBV28; no firm D call. V was cut by 5 bases and J by 5 bases, with 18 bases left in between. The CDR3 loop spans 15 amino acids. Germline V gene data show CDR1 as MDHEN and CDR2 as SYDVKM. The CDR3 region is CASSPPTLFGETQYF. The CDR3 DNA follows: TGTGCCAGCAGTCCTCCGACTCTCTTCGGGGAGACCCAGTACTTC.

The CDR3: CASSDVQGGYTF. In DNA form, the CDR3 reads TGTGCCAGCAGTGACGTCCAGGGCGGCTACACCTTC. The chain is built from TRBV6-4 and TRBJ1-2; perhaps TRBD1 as D (5 bases). The ends were cut back, 2 bases at V and 8 bases at J, with 9 bases in the middle. CDR1 and CDR2 from the germline V gene are MRHNA and SNTAGT. The CDR3 runs 12 residues.

This clone occurred a few times. CDR3 nucleotides: TGTGCCAGCAGCCCTCTTCCTGGAAACACCATATATTTT. Translation: CASSPLPGNTIYF. The gene calls are TRBV7-6 and TRBJ1-3; no firm D call. The V gene lost 5 bases and the J gene lost 2 bases, with 7 bases spanning the gap. CDR1 SGHVS and CDR2 FNYEAQ come from the germline V gene. CDR3 length equals 13 residues. The full variable domain, its missing parts supplied by reference TRBV7-6 and TRBJ1-3, is GAGVSQSPRYKVTKRGQDVALRCDPISGHVSLYWYRQALGQGPEFLTYFNYEAQQDKSGLPNDRFSAERPEGSISTLTIQRTEQRDSAMYRCASSPLPGNTIYFGEGSWLTVV.

This chain joins TRBV3-1 (or the pseudogene TRBV3-2) and TRBJ1-2, with D uncertain. CDR3 length: 14 residues. The ends were cut back, 2 bases at V and 5 bases at J, with 12 bases in the middle. Germline V gene lookup returns CDR1 LGHDT and CDR2 YNNKEL (reference sequence). This CDR3 reads CASSQFSGGYGYTF. The DNA of the CDR3 is TGTGCCAGCAGCCAATTCTCGGGAGGGTATGGCTACACCTTC.

The genes are TRBV5-4 and TRBJ1-1, with D maybe TRBD1 (6 bases). The germline V gene has CDR1 SGHNT and CDR2 YYREEE (reference sequence). V gave up 4 bases and J gave up 1 base, with 14 bases separating them. CDR3 length: 15 amino acids. The CDR3 protein is CASSTGQSPNTEAFF. CDR3 coding DNA: TGTGCCAGCAGCACCGGACAGTCCCCGAACACTGAAGCTTTCTTT.

The rearrangement joins TRBV19 to TRBJ1-1, with unresolved D. The CDR3 has 13 amino acids. V was cut by 10 bases and J by 0 bases, with 12 bases left in between. CDR1 and CDR2 from the germline V gene are LNHDA and SQIVND (reference sequence). The CDR3 nucleotides are TGTGCCATACGAGGGAGGGTGAACACTGAAGCTTTCTTT. This gives the protein CAIRGRVNTEAFF.